In its sample, the clone carrying this T cell receptor (beta chain) was seen a few times. What it recognizes is unknown. This sample is drawn from a study of human T cells and chemical hapten exposure. Study background: An approximately 2 cm by approximately 2 cm inner upper arm patch received 2% DPC for sensitization. Patients additionally received therapeutic doses of diphenylcyclopropenone on the scalp once a week, and this continued throughout the approximately 22-week study. Study-level results: Sensitization with DPC brought no change to TCRs above 1 in 1000 in frequency.

Time point specified: pre-sensitization, week 0. Treatment reported: therapeutic diphenylcyclopropenone sensitization with weekly scalp DPC. Each CDR3 protein is one row after TCRdb ran MiXCR on the RACE reads. The data contain about 290,000 distinct CDR3 sequences, around 7% of them singletons. The CDR3 has 15 residues. V was clipped by 0 bases and J by 9 bases, with 16 bases between them. In germline, CDR1 is SGHDT, CDR2 YYEEEE. The sequence came from a man between 18 and 29 years old with alopecia areata. Some clones in this sample may be carry-over from other donors' samples. The sample in question was whole blood, obtained in connection with sensitization to the hapten diphenylcyclopropenone (DPC). The gene calls are TRBV5-6 and TRBJ2-1; perhaps D is TRBD1 or TRBD2 (5 bases each). CDR3 protein: CASSLGGLGEFEQFF. CDR3 nucleotides: TGTGCCAGCAGCTTGGGGGGCCTAGGGGAGTTTGAGCAGTTCTTC. The variable domain in full, with the rest retrieved from reference TRBV5-6 and TRBJ2-1, is DAGVTQSPTHLIKTRGQQVTLRCSPKSGHDTVSWYQQALGQGPQFIFQYYEEEERQRGNFPDRFSGHQFPNYSSELNVNALLLGDSALYLCASSLGGLGEFEQFFGPGTRLTVL.